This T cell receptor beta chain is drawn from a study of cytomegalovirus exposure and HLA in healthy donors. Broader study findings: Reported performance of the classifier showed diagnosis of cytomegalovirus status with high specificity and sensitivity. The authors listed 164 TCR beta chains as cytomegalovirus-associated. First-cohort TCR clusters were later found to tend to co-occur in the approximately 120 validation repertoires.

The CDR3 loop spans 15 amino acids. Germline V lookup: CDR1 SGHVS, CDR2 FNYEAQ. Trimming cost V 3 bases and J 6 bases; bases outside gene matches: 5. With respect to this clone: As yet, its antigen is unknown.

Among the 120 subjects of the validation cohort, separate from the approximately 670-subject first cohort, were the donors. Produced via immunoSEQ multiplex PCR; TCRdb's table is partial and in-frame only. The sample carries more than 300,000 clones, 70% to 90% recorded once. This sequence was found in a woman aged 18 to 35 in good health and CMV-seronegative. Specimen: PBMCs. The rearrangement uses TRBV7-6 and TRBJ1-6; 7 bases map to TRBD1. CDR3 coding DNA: TGTGCCAGCAGCTTCCGGGACAGCGTTAATTCACCCCTCCACTTT. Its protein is CASSFRDSVNSPLHF.